The rows below give T cell receptor beta chains drawn from one sample of a study of prognosis after radiotherapy for stage I lung cancer. TCRdb reprocessed the multiplex PCR reads with MiXCR, giving one entry per CDR3 protein. The table has tens of thousands of distinct CDR3 sequences, 40% to 55% seen once. The starting material was PBMCs, obtained before or after stereotactic body radiation therapy (not recorded which). The receptors were gathered from a donor over 45 with non-small cell lung cancer. The CDR3 runs from the conserved cysteine through the conserved F or W. D genes are given only for firm matches. Rows may omit the clone size; those that give it use once, few, many or a size class.

v_gene	j_gene	d_gene	abundance	CDR3nt	CDR3aa
TRBV7-6	TRBJ2-3	.	many	TGTGCCAGCAGCTTAGGGACGCCCGGGGACGGGGCAGATACGCAGTATTTT	CASSLGTPGDGADTQYF
TRBV4-2	TRBJ2-2	.	many	TGTGCCAGCAGCCAAGAGCGCGGCGGGGAGCTGTTTTTT	CASSQERGGELFF
TRBV19	TRBJ1-3	.	.	TGTGCCAGTAGTCCCGGCGGGACGGGAAACACCATATATTTT	CASSPGGTGNTIYF
TRBV20-1	TRBJ1-6	.	.	TGCAGTGCTAGAGTCGGAGGGCTAAGCTCCTATAATTCACCCCTCCACTTT	CSARVGGLSSYNSPLHF
TRBV11-3	TRBJ2-7	.	.	TGTGCCAGCAGCTTAACCCGACTCTTCGAGCAGTACTTC	CASSLTRLFEQYF
TRBV7-9	TRBJ1-1	.	many	TGTGCCAGCAGCGGGACCGGGACATGGTCAGGGAACACTGAAGCTTTCTTT	CASSGTGTWSGNTEAFF
TRBV5-1	TRBJ2-2	TRBD1	.	TGTGCCAGCAGCTTAGGGGGCATTACCGGGGAGCTGTTTTTT	CASSLGGITGELFF
TRBV3-1	TRBJ2-4	.	many	TGTGCCAGCAGCCAATCCTATGCCAAAAACATTCAGTACTTC	CASSQSYAKNIQYF
TRBV4-3	TRBJ1-2	.	many	TGCGCCAGCAGCCAAGAGAGGGGCCTTCTCTATGGCTACACCTTC	CASSQERGLLYGYTF
TRBV12-3/TRBV12-4	TRBJ1-1	TRBD1	.	TGTGCCAGCAGCCGCCCGGGACAGGGGTACACTGAAGCTTTCTTT	CASSRPGQGYTEAFF
TRBV20-1	TRBJ2-1	.	many	TGCAGTGCTAGAGTGTACAATGAGCAGTTCTTC	CSARVYNEQFF
TRBV27	TRBJ2-7	TRBD1	.	TGTGCCAGCAGTTCGACAGGGACAAATGCCTACGAGCAGTACTTC	CASSSTGTNAYEQYF
TRBV20-1	TRBJ2-7	TRBD2	many	TGCAGTGCTCTCCCTAGCGGGAGTAACCACGAGCAGTACTTC	CSALPSGSNHEQYF
TRBV4-2	TRBJ1-2	.	many	TGTGCCAGCAGCCAAGGGGCCGCGGGGAGCTATGGCTACACCTTC	CASSQGAAGSYGYTF
TRBV5-1	TRBJ2-3	.	many	TGCGCCAGCAGCTTCGGAGGGACGGGAGAAGATACGCAGTATTTT	CASSFGGTGEDTQYF
TRBV13	TRBJ1-1	.	many	TGTGCCAGCAGCTTAATGATTGGCACTGAAGCTTTCTTT	CASSLMIGTEAFF
TRBV4-3	TRBJ2-1	TRBD2	many	TGCGCCAGCAGCCAAGATCACACCCGTCGCGGGAGGGTGCGGAATGAGCAGTTCTTC	CASSQDHTRRGRVRNEQFF
TRBV2	TRBJ2-7	TRBD1	.	TGTGCCAGCAGGACTCCGGGACAGGGGGCACGCGAGCAGTACTTC	CASRTPGQGAREQYF
TRBV6-1	TRBJ1-2	.	medium-sized	TGTGCCAGCAGTGACGCCAGACTCTATGGCTACACCTTC	CASSDARLYGYTF
TRBV7-9	TRBJ2-1	TRBD2	once	TGTGCCAGCAGCTACCCGGGACTAGAGGGAGTTAATGAGCAGTTCTTC	CASSYPGLEGVNEQFF
TRBV20-1	TRBJ2-3	.	.	TGCAGTGCTGAGGGTGTAGATGGGGGATGGAACGGAGCTAGCACAGATACGCAGTATTTT	CSAEGVDGGWNGASTDTQYF
TRBV6-2/TRBV6-3	TRBJ1-4	.	.	TGTGCCAGCAGGGCCATATGGAGGGTATATGAAAAACTGTTTTTT	CASRAIWRVYEKLFF
TRBV11-3	TRBJ2-7	TRBD2	medium-sized	TGTGCCAGCAGCCAAGGGTTAGCGGGAGGGCCTAACGAGCAGTACTTC	CASSQGLAGGPNEQYF
TRBV6-5	TRBJ2-1	.	.	TGTGCCAGTAGTTATCAGGGGAACAATGAGCAGCTCTTC	CASSYQGNNEQLF
TRBV9	TRBJ2-7	TRBD2	many	TGTGCCAGCAGCGGTACTAGCGGGAGCGGACGCGAGCAGTACTTC	CASSGTSGSGREQYF
TRBV3-1	TRBJ1-4	.	many	TGTGCCAGCAGCCATTCGGTCGGCGGTGAAAAACTGTTTTTT	CASSHSVGGEKLFF
TRBV24-1	TRBJ2-5	TRBD1	many	TGTGCCACCAGTGACACCGGGACAGGGAGATACTTC	CATSDTGTGRYF
TRBV28	TRBJ2-7	.	many	TGTGCCAGCAGTTCGACAGGGGTCGGGACTAGGGGGGGGCGGCAGTACTTC	CASSSTGVGTRGGRQYF
TRBV7-2	TRBJ2-3	TRBD2	.	TGTGCCAGCAGTTTAGCGGGAGTCTTAAATACGCAGTATTTT	CASSLAGVLNTQYF
TRBV5-1	TRBJ2-7	.	.	TGCGCCAGCAGCTTGGTTGCCGGGTCCTCCTACGAGCAGTACTTC	CASSLVAGSSYEQYF
TRBV12-3/TRBV12-4	TRBJ1-1	.	many	TGTGCCAGCAGCCCGACTACAGGGCGTACTGAAGCTTTCTTT	CASSPTTGRTEAFF
TRBV5-1	TRBJ1-6	.	medium-sized	TGCGCCAGCAGCTTGGCCGGAGGGGGGCTTGAATCACCCCTCCACTTT	CASSLAGGGLESPLHF
TRBV28	TRBJ1-5	.	.	TGTGCCAGCAAGGGGAGGATACTTAATCAGCCCCAGCATTTT	CASKGRILNQPQHF
TRBV6-1	TRBJ1-1	.	many	TGTGCCAGCACCGCCCGGCGGCCCACTGAAGCTTTCTTT	CASTARRPTEAFF
TRBV7-9	TRBJ2-7	.	.	TGTGCCAGCAGCTTCGGTCTAAACTACGAGCATTACTTC	CASSFGLNYEHYF
TRBV7-6	TRBJ2-7	TRBD1	.	TGTGCCAACAGCGCACAGGGGAAGGACGAGCAGTACTTC	CANSAQGKDEQYF
TRBV24-1	TRBJ2-2	.	many	TGTGCCACCAGTGATTTCGCCAACACCGGGGAGCTGTTTTTT	CATSDFANTGELFF
TRBV2	TRBJ1-1	.	many	TGTGCCAGCGGGGGTCCCGGAAAAGAAGCTTTCTTT	CASGGPGKEAFF
TRBV12-3/TRBV12-4	TRBJ1-3	TRBD1	many	TGTGCCAGCAGTTTAGGCGGGACAGGGGACAGAAACACCATATATTTT	CASSLGGTGDRNTIYF
TRBV2	TRBJ2-3	TRBD2	many	TGTGCCAGCACCAGAGGACTAGCGGGAGTGGCAGATACGCAGTATTTT	CASTRGLAGVADTQYF